This T cell receptor (beta chain) came from a study of control samples from healthy donors and cancer patients. The CDR3 covers 13 residues. Trimming at V came to 3 bases and at J to 4 bases, leaving 2 bases not matched to a gene. Germline V CDR1 and CDR2: DFQATT, SNEGSKA (reference sequence). Some clones are missing from TCRdb's copy, which holds only in-frame ones; the method was immunoSEQ multiplex PCR. The table lists over 150,000 clones, approximately 94% of them singletons. This TCR was sampled from a man between 35 and 55 years old in good health. This chain joins TRBV20-1 and TRBJ1-5, with 8 bases matching TRBD1. Material: blood. The CDR3 DNA follows: TGCAGTGCTAGTTGGGACAGGAATCAGCCCCAGCATTTT. Translation: CSASWDRNQPQHF.